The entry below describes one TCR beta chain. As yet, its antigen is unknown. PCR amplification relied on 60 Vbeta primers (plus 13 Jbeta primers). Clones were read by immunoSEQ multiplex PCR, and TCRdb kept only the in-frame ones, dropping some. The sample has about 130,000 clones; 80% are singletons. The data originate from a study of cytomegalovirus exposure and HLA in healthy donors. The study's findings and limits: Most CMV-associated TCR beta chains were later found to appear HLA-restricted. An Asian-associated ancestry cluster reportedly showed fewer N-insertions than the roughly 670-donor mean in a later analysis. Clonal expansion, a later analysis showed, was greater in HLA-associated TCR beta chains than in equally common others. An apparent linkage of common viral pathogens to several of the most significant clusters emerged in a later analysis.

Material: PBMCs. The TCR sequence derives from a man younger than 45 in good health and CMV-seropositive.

The CDR3 region has the DNA TGCGCCAGCAGCCTAGGACAGCTCACAGATACGCAGTATTTT. It translates to CASSLGQLTDTQYF. The chain links TRBV5-1 to TRBJ2-3; tentatively, D is TRBD1 (6 bases). The V gene's germline CDR1 is SGHRS and CDR2 YFSETQ. Trimming cost V 4 bases and J 2 bases, with 11 bases left between them. CDR3 length equals 14 residues. The whole variable domain, filled in from reference TRBV5-1 and TRBJ2-3, reads KAGVTQTPRYLIKTRGQQVTLSCSPISGHRSVSWYQQTPGQGLQFLFEYFSETQRNKGNFPGRFSGRQFSNSRSEMNVSTLELGDSALYLCASSLGQLTDTQYFGPGTRLTVL.